These 5 T cell receptor beta chains were all obtained from the same sample, sequenced in a study of regulatory T cells in long-lasting Graves disease. The time point is: persistent/refractory GD, antithyroid drugs over 5 years with positive TRAb. With RNA extracted from PBMCs as input, the TCR library was made. Researchers made TCR beta libraries by using iRepertoire HTBI primers and running Arm-PCR on CDR3 regions. MiXCR, run by TCRdb on the multiplex PCR reads, gives a single entry per CDR3 protein. Of around 510,000 distinct CDR3 sequences listed, less than 25% are singletons. Sample: peripheral blood mononuclear cells (PBMCs), taken when the disease was refractory, from a patient treated with antithyroid drugs. These receptors all stem from a female donor with Graves disease.

In its sample, this clonotype was seen a few times. The rearrangement links TRBV30 to TRBJ1-4; the match to TRBD1 covers 7 bases. Germline values: CDR1 GTSNPN, CDR2 SVGIG (reference sequence). CDR3 length: 13 residues. V shed 1 base, J shed 7 bases, and the junction held 3 bases outside the gene matches. CDR3 amino acids: CAWSEGAVEKLFF. The CDR3 DNA follows: TGTGCCTGGAGTGAGGGGGCTGTTGAAAAACTGTTTTTT.

The rearrangement links TRBV11-2 to TRBJ2-1; 8 nucleotides line up with TRBD2. The CDR3 runs 15 residues. Germline trimming cut 1 base from V and 6 bases from J; bases unmatched to any gene: 5. Germline CDR1 and CDR2: SGHAT and FQNNGV. The CDR3 here is CASSLAGLGFNEQFF. The DNA of the CDR3 is TGTGCCAGCAGCTTAGCGGGACTAGGGTTCAATGAGCAGTTCTTC.

This clonotype showed up many times. V and J are TRBV13 and TRBJ2-7; TRBD2 agrees at 11 bases. In germline, CDR1 is PRHDT, CDR2 FYEKMQ (reference sequence). CDR3 length: 16 amino acids. The V and J ends lost 3 bases and 5 bases, in that order; junction bases with no gene match: 9. CDR3: CASSFVTSGSWDEQYF. Written as DNA, the CDR3 is TGTGCCAGCAGCTTCGTCACTAGCGGGAGTTGGGACGAGCAGTACTTC.

There are many counts of this clonotype. The V gene is TRBV2, the J gene TRBJ2-5; TRBD2 aligns across 7 bases. The CDR3 length is 13 residues. V was clipped by 3 bases and J by 7 bases; unmatched bases: 5. CDR1 and CDR2 from the germline V gene are SNHLY and FYNNEI. CDR3 nucleotide sequence: TGTGCCAGCAGTGAGCGAGCGGGACCGACCCAGTACTTC. Protein: CASSERAGPTQYF.

This clonotype has a handful of counts. The rearrangement links TRBV5-4 to TRBJ1-4, with D possibly matching TRBD1 (6 bases). CDR1 is SGHNT, CDR2 YYREEE, per germline (reference sequence). Between the trimmed V and J ends, which lost 5 bases and 9 bases, there was a span of 14 bases. This CDR3 contains 13 residues. The CDR3, as DNA: TGTGCCAGCAGGGAACAGGGTCGTCAAAAACTGTTTTTT. Translation gives CASREQGRQKLFF.